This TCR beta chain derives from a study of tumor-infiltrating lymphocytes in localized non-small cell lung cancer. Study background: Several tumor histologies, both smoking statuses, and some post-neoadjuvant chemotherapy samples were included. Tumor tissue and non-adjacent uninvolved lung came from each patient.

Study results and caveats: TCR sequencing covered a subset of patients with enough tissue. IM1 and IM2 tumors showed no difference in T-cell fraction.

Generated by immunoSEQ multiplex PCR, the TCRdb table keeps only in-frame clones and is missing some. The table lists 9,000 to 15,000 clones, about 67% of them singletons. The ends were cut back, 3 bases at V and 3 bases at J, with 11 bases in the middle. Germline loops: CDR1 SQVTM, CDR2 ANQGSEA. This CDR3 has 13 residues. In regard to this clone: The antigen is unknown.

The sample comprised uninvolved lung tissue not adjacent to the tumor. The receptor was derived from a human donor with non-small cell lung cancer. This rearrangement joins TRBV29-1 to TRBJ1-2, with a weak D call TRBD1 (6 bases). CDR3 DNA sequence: TGCAGCGTTGAGCTTGCAGGGGACTATGGCTACACCTTC. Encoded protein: CSVELAGDYGYTF.